This entry features one TCR beta chain sequence. Its antigen is still unknown. No base qualities exist here, and no much larger clone lies one base off it. Participants in the prospective study were enrolled through a virtual design, were aged about 18 to 90 years, and lived in about two dozen United States geographic areas. Cohort assignment in the prospective study relied on participant-reported clinical history from a screening survey and a study questionnaire. Recovered participants in ImmuneRACE Cohort 3 were defined as having two consecutive negative NP/OP PCR tests, clearance from a healthcare professional, or resolution of symptoms. In the prospective study, whole blood, serum and a nasopharyngeal or oropharyngeal swab were collected from each participant by mobile phlebotomists. Additional blood draws and questionnaires over an approximately 2-month period could optionally be provided by prospective study participants. Blood samples from the prospective study were shipped frozen or at room temperature prior to DNA extraction.

TCRbeta CDR3 regions were amplified from genomic DNA using the immunoSEQ Assay, a bias-controlled multiplex PCR. The original methods were these. Within the assay, amplification of reference gene primers was used to estimate how many nucleated cells each sample contained. Sequence reads were collapsed and filtered to measure the absolute abundance of every unique TCRbeta CDR3 rearrangement. Productive Simpson clonality was computed per sample as the square root of Simpson's diversity index over productive rearrangements. The clones in this table, taken by TCRdb from immuneACCESS, are in-frame only. Not every clone is retained; where verified, under half of the shortfall comes from an unresolved V gene, and the cause of the rest is unknown. V and J calls and clone size are those listed in that table; D and trimming were worked out from the DNA. The sample table records 250,000 to 300,000 clones; 80% to 90% of these occur just once. The ten largest clones capture around 2% of the sample.

The data were taken from a study of blood T cell repertoires in COVID-19 (dated by TCRdb to between 2020 and 2021). Turning to the overall study: Samples covering the acute and convalescent phases of COVID-19 were provided by collaborators in the United States, Italy and Spain. Nearly every sample came with metadata listing a de-identified subject ID, COVID-19 status, age in years and sex. The repertoires were released in a freely available public database meant as a resource for research on the immune response to SARS-CoV-2. The dataset comprised deeply sampled blood TCRbeta repertoires from subjects exposed to, actively infected with, or recovered from COVID-19. The material from the prospective study consisted of cDNA or gDNA derived from T cells, B-cell-depleted T cells, or PBMCs. Where HLA class I and class II types were available, the types were taken from metadata supplied by the sample provider, not from assay-based typing. Samples were obtained from the ongoing ImmuneRACE study (first 160 participants) and from 1,254 subjects provided by 6 global collaborators. Study-wide conclusions, independent of this receptor: How much clinical and demographic metadata was included differed by source and by participant, and the metadata was provided uncurated.

From the cysteine through the phenylalanine, the CDR3 covers 11 amino acids. Just the 33-base CDR3 DNA is kept, in frame starting at base 1. The germline V gene (reference sequence) supplies CDR1 DFQATT and CDR2 SNEGSKA. The trim is 3 bases for V and 9 bases for J, with a gap of 9 bases between the germline ends. The sequence is built from TRBV20-1 and TRBJ2-1, with the D call perhaps TRBD1 or TRBD2, each one matching 6 bases. What was sequenced was PBMCs or T cells enriched from blood (not recorded which). The clonotype originates from a woman aged 45-65 years who had recovered from COVID-19. The CDR3 region reads CSASGGPEQFF. The nucleotides are TGCAGTGCTAGTGGGGGGCCTGAGCAGTTCTTC.